This T cell receptor (beta chain) was documented in a study of cytomegalovirus exposure and HLA in healthy donors (TCRdb year 2017). A note on the overall study: The roughly 670 repertoires of the first cohort and the 95 to 150 validation repertoires were produced on the same platform, according to a later analysis. The study was designed to test whether signatures of past pathogen exposure could be identified by cataloging public T cell receptors. A separate validation cohort of roughly 110 different subjects was used in addition to the 666-subject first cohort. The study combined high-throughput TCR immunosequencing, statistical association of individual TCRs with disease status, and machine learning to predict cytomegalovirus infection status.

Preparation of the library involved the immunoSEQ multiplex PCR assay. Regarding the original processing steps: A statistical classification framework was built for diagnosing cytomegalovirus status from the catalog of TCR beta chain sequences. As stored in TCRdb, this immuneACCESS dataset retains in-frame rearrangements with V and J assigned. A fraction of the clones does not appear; measured against another copy, unresolved V genes explain less than half of the discrepancy, and the remainder lacks a known reason. D and trimming come from the DNA, and the V and J calls and clone size come from that table. For this sample the table gives around 200,000 clones, of which about three quarters were detected only once. The ten largest clones take up 1% to 1.5% of the sample. Points the paper makes about the study in general: Subsequent analysis determined that TCRs grouped into clusters in the first cohort also showed a tendency toward co-occurrence across the approximately 110 validation repertoires, and 85% to 95% of cluster scores exceeded 0. The classifier was reported to diagnose cytomegalovirus status with high specificity and sensitivity in both the original and validation cohorts. A later analysis lacked HLA typing for the validation cohort, so it scored co-occurrence in that cohort across all 110 or so repertoires. A total of roughly 160 TCR beta chains were listed by the study as associated with cytomegalovirus. In vitro tests confirmed that a few of the cytomegalovirus-associated TCR beta chains recognize cytomegalovirus antigens. The authors suggested that the approach could potentially be generalized to other disease states and immunological phenotypes. Most TCR sequences were observed very rarely across donors, whereas some public TCRs were present in many individuals.

A remark on this clone: What antigen it recognizes has not been identified. No base quality values were provided; no much bigger clone lies one nucleotide off.

The donors belonged to the validation cohort of approximately 130 subjects, which was separate from the approximately 700-subject first cohort. V sheds 0 bases and J sheds 1 base, leaving 9 bases between their ends. Counted from cysteine to phenylalanine, this CDR3 has 15 amino acids. Only the CDR3 DNA is retained, 45 bases long and in frame from the first base. CDR1 LGHNA and CDR2 YNFKEQ are derived from the germline V gene. The chain was built from TRBV4-2 and TRBJ1-1, with no confidently assigned D gene. This TCR came from a woman aged 25-40 years in good health and CMV-seronegative. The sequencing input was PBMCs. Here is the DNA: TGTGCCAGCAGCCAAGAAGGCCGGAGGAACACTGAAGCTTTCTTT. Its translation is CASSQEGRRNTEAFF.